The source of this T cell receptor (beta chain) is a study of PD-1 blockade in mismatch repair-deficient tumors (dated by TCRdb to between 2016 and 2019). Broadly, across the study: The trial enrolled just over 85 consecutive patients with about a dozen mismatch repair-deficient cancer types between September 2013 and 2016, all previously treated and progressing. Deep sequencing of TCR CDR3 regions was used to track tumor-associated T cell clones in peripheral blood of patients responding to PD-1 blockade. Results and caveats for the whole study, not just this receptor: Clones residing in the tumor, which were often undetectable in blood before treatment, expanded quickly after pembrolizumab and then contracted, generally before radiologic responses.

CDR1 and CDR2, per the germline V gene (reference sequence), are SEHNR and FQNEAQ. From its cysteine to its phenylalanine, the CDR3 spans 15 amino acids. The CDR3 DNA has 45 bases and is translated from base 1. V loses 1 base of germline sequence and J loses 1 base, and the interval between the two ends is 7 bases. With respect to this clone: This clone's antigen is unknown. Base qualities are missing; no much larger clone stands one base away.

The library was generated by the immunoSEQ multiplex PCR assay. TCRdb's version of the immuneACCESS table is confined to in-frame rearrangements and falls short of the full clone set. An unresolved V gene accounts for under half of the shortfall where checked; the remainder is of unknown origin. This sample holds more than 40,000 clones; around 73% were observed only once. The leading ten clones occupy over 3% of the sample. Mismatch repair deficiency in every enrolled patient was established by polymerase chain reaction or immunohistochemistry. A few patients who responded to pembrolizumab therapy underwent TCR sequencing. The phase II trial prospectively tested pembrolizumab PD-1 blockade in advanced mismatch repair-deficient cancers regardless of tissue of origin. Peripheral blood T cell samples were serially collected before and at multiple times after PD-1 blockade was started. Blood sampling times were expressed in weeks after the first pembrolizumab dose.

Here the chain combines TRBV7-9 and TRBJ2-2; the D gene identity is not certain. The receptor comes from an adult with mismatch repair-deficient cancer. Sequencing used peripheral blood, obtained 4 weeks after starting pembrolizumab. The CDR3 has the sequence CASSLDPGNTGELFF. The sequenced DNA is TGTGCCAGCAGCTTAGATCCTGGGAACACCGGGGAGCTGTTTTTT.